Listed below are T cell receptor beta chains from one sample, sequenced in a study of cytomegalovirus exposure and HLA in healthy donors. Sequencing was performed with immunoSEQ multiplex PCR; in TCRdb, only in-frame clones are kept and a portion is missing. The sample has roughly 350,000 clones; 86% are singletons. Sequences were obtained from PBMCs. The receptors were sampled from a young woman in good health and CMV-seronegative. The conserved cysteine and the conserved F or W are not part of the CDR3 here. A clone size is listed for some rows: how often the clone was seen (once, few, many), or a class if it is expanded.

TRBV28,-,TRBJ1-2,ASSETGGVYYGYT
TRBV5-5,-,TRBJ2-7,ASSLQGHEQY
TRBV6-1,-,TRBJ1-3,ASSEFLGGDSGNTIY
TRBV5-1,-,TRBJ2-7,ASTETGGSLSYEQY
TRBV19,-,TRBJ2-1,ASSFGQGYNEQF
TRBV29-1,-,TRBJ2-7,SVGRGDYEQY
TRBV11-2,-,TRBJ2-1,ASRAAGGNEQF
TRBV7-9,-,TRBJ2-7,ASSWGLTEQY
TRBV25-1,once,TRBJ2-5,ASSEWGEQETQY
TRBV2,-,TRBJ1-2,ASSPGDSAYGYT
TRBV28,-,TRBJ2-7,ASSLSGYSYEQY
TRBV27,-,TRBJ1-1,ASRHARTGQNTEAF
TRBV4-1,-,TRBJ1-5,ASSQLGGNQPQH
TRBV6-6,-,TRBJ2-2,ASTIRRDTGELF
TRBV7-2,-,TRBJ1-3,ASSPNYSGNTIY
TRBV7-2,-,TRBJ2-7,ASSLGVTGTYEQY
TRBV28,-,TRBJ2-1,ASSSGASGRWSYNEQF
TRBV10-3,-,TRBJ1-1,PLSNTEAF
TRBV10-3,-,TRBJ2-2,ASTGSTYTGELF
TRBV27,-,TRBJ1-1,ASSLSRNTEAF
TRBV7-9,-,TRBJ2-7,ASSFIWTSPYEQY
TRBV30,-,TRBJ2-5,AWSRGRGAETQY
TRBV9,-,TRBJ2-2,ASSPRVAATGELF
TRBV5-1,-,TRBJ2-7,ASRSAGGPNYEQY
TRBV6-5,-,TRBJ2-7,ASGRQVYEQY
TRBV13,once,TRBJ2-7,ASSLGRAGAWKEQY
TRBV28,-,TRBJ1-2,ASSLNPSGANYGYT
TRBV4-1,-,TRBJ2-1,ASSQGREITAHEQF
TRBV30,-,TRBJ2-1,AWSVKAGHNEQF
TRBV27,-,TRBJ2-1,ASSRGPSSYNEQF
TRBV7-9,-,TRBJ2-3,ASSLDRLVADTQY
TRBV10-2,-,TRBJ2-3,ASSESFGTSGTSTDTQY
TRBV28,-,TRBJ2-5,ASSQRSGPEGWTQY
TRBV5-5,-,TRBJ2-7,ASSSGTSGSYEQY
TRBV4-3,-,TRBJ2-3,ASSQDGKGFPDTQY
TRBV7-2,-,TRBJ1-5,ASSPGGLGQPQH
TRBV6-5,-,TRBJ2-5,ASSYSTSGAKETQY
TRBV15,few,TRBJ1-1,ATRGQDLVGEAF
TRBV6-6,-,TRBJ1-4,ASSLPSTNEKLF
TRBV12-2,-,TRBJ1-2,ASRPDRLDGYT
TRBV4-2,many,TRBJ2-2,ASSPGLAPGELF
TRBV28,-,TRBJ2-3,ASSPTPVAGGGTDTQY
TRBV18,-,TRBJ2-2,ASSPRDRGDTGELF
TRBV2,-,TRBJ2-1,ASSRRTSGNNEQF